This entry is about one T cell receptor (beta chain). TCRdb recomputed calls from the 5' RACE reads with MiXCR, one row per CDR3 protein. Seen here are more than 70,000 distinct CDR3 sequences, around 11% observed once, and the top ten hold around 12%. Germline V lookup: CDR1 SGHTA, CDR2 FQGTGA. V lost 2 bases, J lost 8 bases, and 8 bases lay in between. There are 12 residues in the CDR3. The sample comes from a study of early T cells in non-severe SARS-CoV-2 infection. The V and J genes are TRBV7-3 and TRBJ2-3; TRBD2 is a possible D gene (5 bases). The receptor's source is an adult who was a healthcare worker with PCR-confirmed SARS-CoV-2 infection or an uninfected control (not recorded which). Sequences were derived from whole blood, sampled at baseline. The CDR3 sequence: CASSLDAGTQYF. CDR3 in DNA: TGTGCCAGCAGCTTAGACGCGGGTACGCAGTATTTT. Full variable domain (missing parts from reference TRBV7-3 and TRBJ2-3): GAGVSQTPSNKVTEKGKYVELRCDPISGHTALYWYRQSLGQGPEFLIYFQGTGAADDSGLPNDRFFAVRPEGSVSTLKIQRTERGDSAVYLCASSLDAGTQYFGPGTRLTVL.